Following are 30 T cell receptor beta chains from one sample sequenced in a study of T cells after yellow fever vaccination. TCRdb used MiXCR to reprocess the 5' RACE reads, holding one entry per CDR3 protein. The sample consists of approximately 330,000 distinct CDR3 sequences, roughly 3.9% of them appearing once. Sequences were derived from PBMCs, sampled 5 days after the yellow fever booster vaccination. These receptors came from a man aged 18 to 29 who received the YFV17D yellow fever vaccine.

This clonotype has only a few counts. The V gene is TRBV20-1, the J gene TRBJ2-2; D gene ambiguous. CDR3 length: 15 amino acids. V was shortened by 6 bases and J by 4 bases, with 18 bases between the two germline ends. Per the germline V gene, CDR1 is DFQATT and CDR2 is SNEGSKA (reference sequence). In DNA form, the CDR3 reads TGCAGTGCCAGAACACCCGACACCGGCACCGGGGAGCTGTTTTTT. Its protein product is CSARTPDTGTGELFF.

This clonotype showed up many times. The chain links TRBV15 to TRBJ2-2, with TRBD1 matching over 8 bases. Germline CDR1 and CDR2: LNHNV and YYDKDF (reference sequence). The J segment lost 3 bases and the V segment lost 1 base, leaving 4 bases of the junction unmatched. This CDR3 has 16 amino acids. CDR3 in amino acids: CATSRGTGRYTGELFF. In DNA, the CDR3 is TGTGCCACCAGCAGAGGGACAGGGCGCTACACCGGGGAGCTGTTTTTT.

The table lists this clonotype with a few counts. This chain uses TRBV5-1 with TRBJ2-3, with 7 bases lining up with TRBD2. V was clipped by 3 bases and J by 0 bases; unmatched bases: 4. Germline V gives CDR1 SGHRS, CDR2 YFSETQ. The CDR3 totals 15 residues. The CDR3 region is CASSSSAGSTDTQYF. CDR3 coding DNA: TGCGCCAGCAGCTCCTCAGCGGGAAGCACAGATACGCAGTATTTT.

Ten or more counts support this clonotype. V and J are TRBV20-1 and TRBJ1-5; no clear D. V lost 1 base to trimming and J lost 3 bases, with 7 bases between them. The CDR3 spans 13 residues. The V gene's germline CDR1 is DFQATT and CDR2 SNEGSKA (reference sequence). CDR3 sequence: CSARGGLNQPQHF. The CDR3 DNA is TGCAGTGCTAGAGGAGGGCTCAATCAGCCCCAGCATTTT.

This rearrangement joins TRBV4-3 to TRBJ1-1; D is possibly TRBD1 (5 bases). Trimming cost V 0 bases and J 6 bases, with 11 bases left between them. The CDR3 has 14 residues. In germline, CDR1 is LGHNA, CDR2 YSLEER. CDR3 residues: CASSQDGGVPEAFF. The CDR3 DNA reads TGCGCCAGCAGCCAAGATGGGGGGGTCCCTGAAGCTTTCTTT.

This clonotype appeared many times. The gene calls are TRBV5-6 and TRBJ2-3; D may match TRBD1 or TRBD2 (6 bases each). The CDR3 loop spans 15 amino acids. With 0 bases removed from V and 0 bases from J, the gap between germline ends came to 8 bases. The V gene's germline CDR1 is SGHDT and CDR2 YYEEEE. In DNA form, the CDR3 reads TGTGCCAGCAGCTTGGAGGGGGGAAGCACAGATACGCAGTATTTT. Encoded protein: CASSLEGGSTDTQYF.

This clonotype was recorded at least ten times. J is TRBJ1-4 and V is TRBV7-2; D gene unclear. This CDR3 is built from 15 residues. Germline V gene lookup returns CDR1 SGHTA and CDR2 FQGNSA. Trimming removed 4 bases at V and 0 bases at J, with 9 bases between. The CDR3 loop is CASSYDGTTNEKLFF. The CDR3 DNA is TGTGCCAGCAGCTACGACGGTACAACTAATGAAAAACTGTTTTTT.

The chain couples TRBV24-1 to TRBJ1-1, with 7 nucleotides matching TRBD1. The CDR3 runs 14 residues. The germline CDR1 and CDR2 sequences are KGHDR and SFDVKD. Trimming at V came to 4 bases and at J to 3 bases, leaving 4 bases not matched to a gene. The CDR3 loop reads CATSEPDRDTEAFF. CDR3 DNA: TGTGCCACCAGTGAACCTGACAGGGACACTGAAGCTTTCTTT.

This clonotype was picked up a small number of times. V and J are TRBV5-1 and TRBJ2-3; TRBD2 is a possible D gene (7 bases). Germline values: CDR1 SGHRS, CDR2 YFSETQ. This CDR3 is 14 amino acids long. Trimming cost V 4 bases and J 4 bases, with 13 bases left between them. The CDR3 loop is CASSLTGGPDTQYF. CDR3 sequence (DNA): TGCGCCAGCAGCCTCACGGGGGGCCCAGATACGCAGTATTTT.

The sample holds a few counts of this clonotype. J is TRBJ1-4 and V is TRBV6-1, with 9 positions matching TRBD1. In germline, CDR1 is MNHNS, CDR2 SASEGT. V trimming: 6 bases; J trimming: 8 bases; junction bases outside the gene matches: 10. The CDR3 consists of 15 residues. CDR3 DNA: TGTGCCAGCAGCGAACCCGGGACAGGGCAAGAAAAACTGTTTTTT. It codes for CASSEPGTGQEKLFF.

This clonotype was observed at least ten times. The CDR3 spells CASSLDTSNQPQHF. In nucleotides, the CDR3 is TGTGCCAGCAGCTTAGACACCAGCAATCAGCCCCAGCATTTT. The chain couples TRBV7-8 to TRBJ1-5; D not certain. This CDR3 region has 14 residues. CDR1 and CDR2 from the germline V gene are SGHVS and FQNEAQ. Between the trimmed V and J ends, which lost 1 base and 1 base, there was a span of 5 bases. The complete variable domain, with remaining parts taken from reference TRBV7-8 and TRBJ1-5, reads GAGVSQSPRYKVAKRGQDVALRCDPISGHVSLFWYQQALGQGPEFLTYFQNEAQLDKSGLPSDRFFAERPEGSVSTLKIQRTQQEDSAVYLCASSLDTSNQPQHFGDGTRLSIL.

This clonotype has only a few counts. V and J are TRBV7-2 and TRBJ2-6; D call uncertain. V lost 2 bases to trimming and J lost 1 base, with 12 bases between them. The CDR3 is 17 amino acids. The germline V gene encodes CDR1 SGHTA and CDR2 FQGNSA. The CDR3 reads CASSLSPASSGANVLTF. The DNA for the CDR3 is TGTGCCAGCAGCTTATCCCCCGCGTCTTCTGGGGCCAACGTCCTGACTTTC.

This clonotype was picked up a small number of times. The CDR3 loop reads CASSRNTGDGYTF. CDR3 nucleotide sequence: TGTGCCAGCAGCCGAAACACAGGGGATGGCTACACCTTC. The V and J genes are TRBV12-3 or TRBV12-4 and TRBJ1-2; 7 nucleotides match TRBD1. CDR3 length equals 13 residues. The V gene end was trimmed by 6 bases and the J gene end by 6 bases; junction bases not matched to a gene: 7.

This rearrangement joins TRBV6-2 or TRBV6-3 to TRBJ2-6, with D possibly being TRBD2 (5 bases). The CDR3 totals 15 residues. Germline V lookup: CDR1 MNHEY, CDR2 SVGEGT. Trimming pared 1 base from V and 2 bases from J, leaving 6 bases between. CDR3 loop: CASSYWRTGANVLTF. The CDR3 DNA reads TGTGCCAGCAGTTACTGGAGGACTGGGGCCAACGTCCTGACTTTC.

The rearrangement joins TRBV7-2 to TRBJ2-5; 7 positions match TRBD2. CDR1 is SGHTA and CDR2 is FQGNSA in the germline V gene. Losses at the gene ends were 5 bases for V and 4 bases for J; bases not matched to a gene: 13. The CDR3 length is 16 residues. The CDR3 here is CASSPTPAGVGETQYF. DNA of the CDR3: TGTGCCAGCAGCCCTACCCCGGCGGGGGTGGGAGAGACCCAGTACTTC.

The chain uses TRBV2 and TRBJ2-1; TRBD2 is a possible D gene (5 bases). Germline-derived CDR1 and CDR2 are SNHLY and FYNNEI. The CDR3 covers 15 residues. The V end lost 3 bases, the J end lost 0 bases, and 9 bases lay between the germline ends. The CDR3: CASSELGSSYNEQFF. The CDR3 DNA follows: TGTGCCAGCAGTGAGTTGGGGAGCTCCTACAATGAGCAGTTCTTC.

This clonotype was seen more than once but under ten times. This CDR3 reads CASSPRVFGGLETQYF. The CDR3 DNA reads TGTGCCAGCAGTCCCCGAGTATTCGGGGGGCTGGAGACCCAGTACTTC. V and J are TRBV12-3 or TRBV12-4 and TRBJ2-5; the D gene is possibly TRBD2 (7 bases). The ends were cut back, 5 bases at V and 5 bases at J, with 21 bases in the middle. The CDR3 totals 16 residues.

V is TRBV5-1 and J is TRBJ2-5; D is undetermined. Germline values: CDR1 SGHRS, CDR2 YFSETQ. The CDR3 length is 15 residues. The germline V and J ends were trimmed by 2 bases and 2 bases, with 13 bases remaining between them. CDR3 sequence reads: CASSFFGLPQETQYF. DNA for the CDR3: TGCGCCAGCAGCTTCTTCGGTCTGCCTCAAGAGACCCAGTACTTC.

This clonotype came up a few times. V usage is TRBV24-1 and J usage is TRBJ2-3, with D possibly being TRBD1 or TRBD2 (5 bases each). CDR1 is KGHDR, CDR2 SFDVKD, per germline. The CDR3 runs to 16 residues. The V and J ends lost 8 bases and 2 bases respectively, with 19 bases between them. The CDR3 DNA reads TGTGCCACCAATATGGGGGTTGGGGGAAACACAGATACGCAGTATTTT. It encodes CATNMGVGGNTDTQYF.

A few counts support this clonotype. The chain uses TRBV7-2 and TRBJ2-5, with D possibly matching TRBD2 (7 bases). Trimming cost V 1 base and J 1 base, with 25 bases left between them. The V gene's germline CDR1 is SGHTA and CDR2 FQGNSA. The CDR3 is made up of 20 amino acids. The CDR3 DNA is TGTGCCAGCAGCTTAGGGGCCGTATTTTGGGGGGGCCGTTTCCAAGAGACCCAGTACTTC. Residues: CASSLGAVFWGGRFQETQYF.

The chain carries TRBV6-6 and TRBJ2-3; 14 positions match TRBD2. CDR3 length: 16 residues. Germline assignment: CDR1 MNHNY and CDR2 SVGAGI (reference sequence). The V segment lost 8 bases and the J segment 0 bases; nucleotides outside the gene matches: 4. Here the CDR3 DNA reads TGTGCCAGCTCCGGACTAGCGGGGGGTAGCACAGATACGCAGTATTTT. The encoded protein is CASSGLAGGSTDTQYF.

V and J are TRBV5-1 and TRBJ2-1; 10 positions match TRBD2. The CDR3 is 15 residues long. Germline assignment: CDR1 SGHRS and CDR2 YFSETQ. The V gene end was trimmed by 2 bases and the J gene end by 8 bases; junction bases not matched to a gene: 7. CDR3 DNA sequence: TGCGCCAGCAGCTTCGTTAGCGGGGGGTCGGATGAGCAGTTCTTC. Its translation is CASSFVSGGSDEQFF.

The genes are TRBV7-6 and TRBJ1-2, with a possible D match to TRBD1 (6 bases). Germline assignment: CDR1 SGHVS and CDR2 FNYEAQ. This CDR3 has 14 amino acids. V lost 3 bases and J lost 1, with 9 bases in between. The CDR3: CASSLGHLNYGYTF. The CDR3 nucleotides read TGTGCCAGCAGCTTGGGACACCTTAACTATGGCTACACCTTC.

This clonotype was found many times. The rearrangement uses TRBV5-5 and TRBJ1-5; D is possibly TRBD1 (5 bases). Between the trimmed V and J ends, which lost 0 bases and 4 bases, there was a span of 11 bases. Germline V CDR1 and CDR2: SGHKS, YYEKEE (reference sequence). The CDR3 sequence is 15 residues long. The CDR3: CASSLGGANNQPQHF. CDR3 sequence (DNA): TGTGCCAGCAGCTTGGGCGGGGCCAATAATCAGCCCCAGCATTTT.

This clonotype was found a few times. V usage is TRBV4-1 and J usage is TRBJ2-3; a weak D match, TRBD2 (5 bases). V lost 5 bases, J lost 4 bases, and 22 bases lay in between. In germline, CDR1 is MGHRA, CDR2 YSYEKL. The CDR3 spans 17 residues. CDR3 DNA: TGCGCCAGCAGCAAGACTAAGATGGTAGGACGCTCAGATACGCAGTATTTT. It codes for CASSKTKMVGRSDTQYF.

This clonotype was recorded a few times. This sequence joins TRBV6-2 or TRBV6-3 and TRBJ1-5; D call uncertain. V was cut by 6 bases and J by 2 bases, with 11 bases left in between. The CDR3 contains 14 residues. Germline CDR1 and CDR2: MNHEY and SVGEGT. The CDR3 DNA reads TGTGCCAGCAGCGTAGGCCTAGGCAATCAGCCCCAGCATTTT. Translation gives CASSVGLGNQPQHF.

This clonotype was recorded a few times. This sequence joins TRBV10-3 and TRBJ2-6; 7 positions agree with TRBD1. This CDR3 spans 16 amino acids. V gave up 4 bases and J gave up 0 bases; unmatched junction bases: 3. The V gene's germline CDR1 is ENHRY and CDR2 SYGVKD. In DNA form, the CDR3 reads TGTGCCATCAGTGGGGGACAGAGCTCTGGGGCCAACGTCCTGACTTTC. Its protein product is CAISGGQSSGANVLTF.

In its sample, this clonotype was seen a few times. The chain links TRBV7-9 to TRBJ2-5; D is perhaps TRBD2 (7 bases). Germline CDR1 SEHNR, CDR2 FQNEAQ (reference sequence). The CDR3 contains 17 residues. Trimming took 0 bases from V and 5 from J, leaving 19 bases between them. CDR3 loop: CASSLAIGGPGSETQYF. The CDR3 DNA reads TGTGCCAGCAGCTTAGCTATCGGGGGGCCAGGATCGGAGACCCAGTACTTC.

This clonotype was found many times. V and J are TRBV3-1 and TRBJ1-3; D remains unclear. Germline-derived CDR1 and CDR2 are LGHDT and YNNKEL (reference sequence). The germline V and J ends were trimmed by 1 base and 3 bases, with 4 bases remaining between them. The CDR3 consists of 13 residues. The chain's CDR3 is CASSQADGNTIYF. The CDR3 coding sequence is TGTGCCAGCAGCCAAGCTGATGGAAACACCATATATTTT.

There are many counts of this clonotype. The V gene is TRBV11-2, the J gene TRBJ2-2, with 9 bases lining up with TRBD1. V trimming: 5 bases; J trimming: 8 bases; junction bases outside the gene matches: 6. CDR1 and CDR2 from the germline V gene are SGHAT and FQNNGV. The CDR3 contains 14 residues. The CDR3 region is CASSLRTGEGELFF. DNA for the CDR3: TGTGCCAGCAGCCTCAGGACAGGGGAGGGGGAGCTGTTTTTT.